The 13 T cell receptor beta chains presented below share a single source sample, sequenced in a study of T-cell memory formation after mild COVID-19. TCRdb itself ran the 5' RACE reads through MiXCR, one entry per CDR3 protein. Of fewer than 700,000 distinct CDR3 sequences listed, about 20% were seen once; the top ten hold 7% to 9%. Sequencing was carried out using PBMCs or a T cell subset sorted from them (not recorded which). These receptors were taken from an adult woman who had mild COVID-19 (a few samples of this study predate the infection). Cell type and time point are not known.

In this sample, this clonotype turned up a few times. The chain carries TRBV29-1 and TRBJ2-1; 11 nucleotides match TRBD2. Germline V gene data show CDR1 as SQVTM and CDR2 as ANQGSEA. This CDR3 has 13 residues. V shed 6 bases and J 7 bases; nucleotides not matched to a gene: 5. CDR3 coding DNA: TGCAGCGTGCCGGGACTAGCGGTAAATGAGCAGTTCTTC. Translating gives CSVPGLAVNEQFF.

This clonotype was seen more than once but under ten times. The chain links TRBV12-3 or TRBV12-4 to TRBJ2-1, with 7 bases lining up with TRBD2. Germline trimming cut 5 bases from V and 3 bases from J; bases unmatched to any gene: 10. The CDR3 contains 16 residues. CDR3 in amino acids: CASSGIAAGLYNEQFF. CDR3 nucleotides: TGTGCCAGCAGTGGGATCGCAGCGGGGCTCTACAATGAGCAGTTCTTC.

This clonotype was found a few times. The chain combines TRBV20-1 with TRBJ1-1; 7 bases are shared with TRBD1. V gave up 7 bases and J gave up 1 base; unmatched junction bases: 6. The CDR3 has 13 residues. From germline, CDR1 is DFQATT and CDR2 SNEGSKA (reference sequence). CDR3 sequence: CSVLQGSNTEAFF. CDR3 DNA sequence: TGCAGTGTTCTACAGGGGTCGAACACTGAAGCTTTCTTT.

About this clonotype itself: Its ends do not fully match the called genes, so a read error is possible. The genes are TRBV20-1 and TRBJ1-1, with TRBD1 as a possible D gene (6 bases). This CDR3 comprises 14 residues. Germline V gene lookup returns CDR1 DFQATT and CDR2 SNEGSKA (reference sequence). CDR3 protein: CSARAPGANTEALF. The CDR3 DNA follows: TGCAGTGCTAGAGCACCAGGGGCGAACACTGAAGCTTTATTT.

For the CDR3, the DNA is TGTGCCAGCAGCTTAGCGTTTTCACAGGCATATGGCTACACCTTC. Amino acids: CASSLAFSQAYGYTF. The rearrangement links TRBV7-9 to TRBJ1-2; the D gene is possibly TRBD1 (5 bases). CDR1 and CDR2 (germline): SEHNR, FQNEAQ (reference sequence). Trimming stripped 0 bases from V and 5 bases from J, with 13 bases between. There are 15 residues in the CDR3. Variable domain in full (rest from reference TRBV7-9 and TRBJ1-2): DTGVSQNPRHKITKRGQNVTFRCDPISEHNRLYWYRQTLGQGPEFLTYFQNEAQLEKSRLLSDRFSAERPKGSFSTLEIQRTEQGDSAMYLCASSLAFSQAYGYTFGSGTRLTVV.

The CDR3 protein is CATSDPAGARVHEQFF. The CDR3 nucleotides are TGTGCCACCAGTGACCCAGCGGGAGCTAGGGTCCATGAGCAGTTCTTC. The chain uses TRBV24-1 and TRBJ2-1; TRBD2 matches 8 bases. With 4 bases clipped from V and 8 bases from J, the junction kept 12 bases outside the gene matches. The CDR3 spans 16 residues. The V gene's germline CDR1 is KGHDR and CDR2 SFDVKD.

The rearrangement uses TRBV6-5 and TRBJ1-5; TRBD1 aligns across 10 bases. The ends lost 2 bases at V and 7 bases at J; junction bases unmatched: 8. The CDR3 contains 16 residues. The V gene's germline CDR1 is MNHEY and CDR2 SVGAGI. Written as DNA, the CDR3 is TGTGCCAGCAGTTACACAAAGACAGGGGGCGGGCAGCCCCAGCATTTT. Amino acids: CASSYTKTGGGQPQHF.

This clonotype has a handful of counts. The rearrangement uses TRBV11-2 and TRBJ2-3; 7 bases fit TRBD2. CDR1 and CDR2 (germline): SGHAT, FQNNGV. This CDR3 region has 14 residues. V shed 2 bases and J 11 bases; nucleotides not matched to a gene: 10. The chain's CDR3 is CASSLPGASGRQYF. Written as DNA, the CDR3 is TGTGCCAGCAGCTTACCCGGGGCTAGCGGAAGGCAGTATTTT.

The chain combines TRBV18 with TRBJ2-3; TRBD2 agrees at 13 bases. Germline V lookup: CDR1 KGHSH, CDR2 LQKENI. V lost 8 bases, J lost 7 bases, and 9 bases stayed unmatched. This CDR3 spans 15 amino acids. This CDR3 reads CASHLGLAGAHTQYF. CDR3 coding DNA: TGTGCCAGCCACCTAGGACTAGCGGGAGCACATACGCAGTATTTT.

This sequence joins TRBV9 and TRBJ2-3; 11 nucleotides match TRBD2. The CDR3 covers 15 residues. With V trimmed by 4 bases and J by 8 bases, 9 bases remained unmatched. Germline values: CDR1 SGDLS, CDR2 YYNGEE. CDR3 amino acids: CASSPTSGIGSTQYF. In nucleotides, the CDR3 is TGTGCCAGCAGCCCGACTAGCGGGATCGGTAGTACGCAGTATTTT.

This clonotype has just a few counts. The V gene is TRBV7-9, the J gene TRBJ1-4; TRBD1 might be the D (6 bases). This CDR3 spans 15 amino acids. V was trimmed by 6 bases and J by 4 bases, leaving 15 bases between them. CDR1 and CDR2 (germline): SEHNR, FQNEAQ (reference sequence). The CDR3 coding sequence is TGTGCCAGCAGTCTCCGGACAGTGGATAATGAAAAACTGTTTTTT. The encoded protein is CASSLRTVDNEKLFF.

V is TRBV7-4 and J is TRBJ1-4, with D uncertain. Trimming removed 0 bases at V and 0 bases at J, with 8 bases between. The CDR3 sequence is 16 residues long. CDR1 SGHVT and CDR2 SQSDAQ come from the germline V gene. The CDR3 nucleotides read TGTGCCAGCAGCTTAGCGACCAGAACAACTAATGAAAAACTGTTTTTT. Amino acids: CASSLATRTTNEKLFF.

In nucleotides, the CDR3 is TGTGCCAGCACCTCCGACAGAAGCAGCCTCATGAACACTGAAGCTTTCTTT. Residues: CASTSDRSSLMNTEAFF. V is TRBV7-2 and J is TRBJ1-1, with a possible D match to TRBD1 (5 bases). Germline V lookup: CDR1 SGHTA, CDR2 FQGNSA. The CDR3 is made up of 17 amino acids. V dropped 7 bases and J dropped 0 bases, with 21 bases sitting between them.